The 32 T cell receptor beta chains presented below share a single source sample, sequenced in a study of cytomegalovirus exposure and HLA in healthy donors. Sequenced by immunoSEQ multiplex PCR; TCRdb stores in-frame clones only, minus some. The sample yields over 200,000 clones, roughly 84% seen once. Sequenced input: PBMCs. These receptors were taken from a woman aged 18-29 years in good health and CMV-seropositive.

The chain employs TRBV9 and TRBJ1-5; D unclear. V dropped 1 base and J dropped 4 bases, with 12 bases sitting between them. CDR1 and CDR2 from the germline V gene are SGDLS and YYNGEE. CDR3 size: 15 residues. This CDR3 is CASSVTSLINQPQHF. The CDR3 nucleotides are TGTGCCAGCAGCGTAACATCTTTGATTAATCAGCCCCAGCATTTT.

V is TRBV10-3 and J is TRBJ1-1; weak D call: TRBD1 (5 bases). Germline assignment: CDR1 ENHRY and CDR2 SYGVKD. CDR3 length: 15 amino acids. V lost 0 bases, J lost 0 bases, and 8 bases lay in between. CDR3 amino acids: CAISESTGVNTEAFF. As DNA, the CDR3 is TGTGCCATCAGTGAGTCTACAGGCGTGAACACTGAAGCTTTCTTT.

The chain couples TRBV13 to TRBJ2-7, with 10 bases that match TRBD2. CDR1 PRHDT and CDR2 FYEKMQ come from the germline V gene (reference sequence). The V and J ends lost 4 bases and 4 bases, in that order; junction bases with no gene match: 10. The CDR3 extends over 16 amino acids. CDR3 amino acids: CASSSSSSGSRYEQYF. CDR3 DNA sequence: TGTGCCAGCAGCTCATCTTCTAGCGGGAGTAGGTACGAGCAGTACTTC.

V usage is TRBV5-4 and J usage is TRBJ1-2, with a tentative D call TRBD1 (6 bases). Per the germline V gene, CDR1 is SGHNT and CDR2 is YYREEE (reference sequence). V was cut by 0 bases and J by 5 bases, with 11 bases left in between. The CDR3 loop spans 14 amino acids. The CDR3 region has the DNA TGTGCCAGCAGCTTGGGGGGGCTTGGGTATGGCTACACCTTC. Amino acids: CASSLGGLGYGYTF.

A single count supports this clone. V gene TRBV27 combines with J gene TRBJ1-2; no clear D. Germline V gene data show CDR1 as MNHEY and CDR2 as SMNVEV (reference sequence). This CDR3 comprises 13 residues. V was shortened by 4 bases and J by 4 bases, with 10 bases between the two germline ends. CDR3 bases: TGTGCCAGCAGTTCTAACTTCCTCTATGGCTACACCTTC. This sequence encodes CASSSNFLYGYTF.

This rearrangement joins TRBV10-1 to TRBJ1-1, with D perhaps matching TRBD1 (6 bases). The length of the CDR3 is 13 residues. The ends were cut back, 4 bases at V and 7 bases at J, with 13 bases in the middle. CDR1 is WNHNN, CDR2 SYGVQD, per germline (reference sequence). The CDR3 loop reads CASSAGIGGEAFF. CDR3 bases: TGCGCCAGCAGTGCGGGCATAGGGGGTGAAGCTTTCTTT.

The rearrangement joins TRBV30 to TRBJ2-1, with D perhaps matching TRBD2 (6 bases). Germline CDR1 reads GTSNPN; CDR2 reads SVGIG (reference sequence). With 4 bases removed from V and 4 bases from J, the gap between germline ends came to 17 bases. The CDR3 sequence is 15 residues long. DNA for the CDR3: TGTGCCTGGACCCTAGGGGTAGCGGAGTACAATGAGCAGTTCTTC. Its protein product is CAWTLGVAEYNEQFF.

This clone was seen a single time. The chain has TRBV13 and TRBJ1-2, with TRBD1 identical over 7 bases. V lost 0 bases and J lost 6; bases outside the gene matches: 7. The CDR3 has 15 amino acids. The V gene's germline CDR1 is PRHDT and CDR2 FYEKMQ (reference sequence). The CDR3 loop reads CASSLGRGGRNGYTF. The CDR3 DNA reads as TGTGCCAGCAGCTTAGGCCGAGGGGGCAGGAATGGCTACACCTTC.

The V gene is TRBV9, the J gene TRBJ2-1, with 14 bases lining up with TRBD2. The germline V gene has CDR1 SGDLS and CDR2 YYNGEE. The V gene end was trimmed by 0 bases and the J gene end by 15 bases; junction bases not matched to a gene: 8. This CDR3 is built from 15 residues. The CDR3 here is CASSVGGTSGSGLFF. The CDR3 DNA is TGTGCCAGCAGCGTAGGAGGGACTAGCGGGAGTGGGCTGTTCTTC.

The chain is built from TRBV28 and TRBJ1-2; 7 bases fit TRBD1. CDR1 and CDR2 from the germline V gene are MDHEN and SYDVKM. Unmatched junction bases numbered 2, after V lost 3 bases and J lost 1 base. The CDR3 covers 14 residues. CDR3 sequence: CASSFGTDNYGYTF. The DNA for the CDR3 is TGTGCCAGCAGTTTCGGGACAGATAACTATGGCTACACCTTC.

The V call is TRBV4-1, the J call TRBJ1-4; D possibly corresponds to TRBD1 (5 bases). Per the germline V gene, CDR1 is MGHRA and CDR2 is YSYEKL. V lost 1 base and J lost 4, with 10 bases in between. This CDR3 has 15 amino acids. The CDR3 protein is CASSQAAGINEKLFF. CDR3 nucleotide sequence: TGCGCCAGCAGCCAAGCGGCAGGGATTAATGAAAAACTGTTTTTT.

This chain links TRBV19 with TRBJ2-1, with a possible D match to TRBD1 (6 bases). This CDR3 region has 15 residues. Per germline, CDR1 LNHDA and CDR2 SQIVND (reference sequence). V was trimmed by 4 bases and J by 4 bases, leaving 14 bases between them. CDR3 nucleotides: TGTGCCAGTAGTACTCGGACAGCACCTTACAATGAGCAGTTCTTC. It translates to CASSTRTAPYNEQFF.

This clone was detected only a few times. The chain joins TRBV6-5 to TRBJ2-1; TRBD2 matches at 11 bases. The CDR3 consists of 13 residues. Unmatched junction bases numbered 5, after V lost 6 bases and J lost 10 bases. CDR1 is MNHEY and CDR2 is SVGAGI in the germline V gene. For the CDR3, the DNA is TGTGCCAGCAGATCCGGGACTAGCGGCGAGCAGTTCTTC. Protein product: CASRSGTSGEQFF.

The rearrangement links TRBV19 to TRBJ2-7; 11 bases are a match to TRBD1. The CDR3 is 15 amino acids. After removal of 1 base from V and 7 bases from J, the junction contained 6 bases not matched to a gene. The germline V gene has CDR1 LNHDA and CDR2 SQIVND (reference sequence). Here the CDR3 reads CASSIAGQGAREQYF. The CDR3 region has the DNA TGTGCCAGTAGTATAGCCGGACAGGGGGCGCGGGAGCAGTACTTC.

The chain recombines TRBV7-9 with TRBJ1-5; a possible D gene is TRBD1 (6 bases). Trimming shortened V by 3 bases and J by 1 base, and 10 bases separated the two germline ends. This CDR3 region has 15 residues. Germline CDR1 SEHNR, CDR2 FQNEAQ (reference sequence). The CDR3 nucleotides are TGTGCCAGCAGCTTCGGGCAGGGGAGCAATCAGCCCCAGCATTTT. Protein sequence: CASSFGQGSNQPQHF.

The V gene is TRBV14, the J gene TRBJ2-2; the D gene is possibly TRBD1 (5 bases). The CDR3 covers 19 residues. The V and J ends lost 2 bases and 5 bases respectively, with 24 bases between them. CDR1 and CDR2 from the germline V gene are SGHDN and FVKESK. CDR3 in amino acids: CASSQRVTLLGTGTGELFF. The CDR3 DNA follows: TGTGCCAGCAGCCAAAGGGTGACGCTCCTAGGTACAGGAACCGGGGAGCTGTTTTTT.

The chain uses TRBV30 and TRBJ2-3, with TRBD2 matching 8 bases. Trimming took 8 bases from V and 6 from J; bases not matched to a gene: 4. CDR1 GTSNPN and CDR2 SVGIG come from the germline V gene (reference sequence). The CDR3 spans 11 residues. CDR3 in amino acids: CARGGGDTQYF. CDR3 nucleotide sequence: TGTGCCCGGGGGGGCGGGGATACGCAGTATTTT. The full variable domain, its missing parts supplied by reference TRBV30 and TRBJ2-3, is SQTIHQWPATLVQPVGSPLSLECTVEGTSNPNLYWYRQAAGRGLQLLFYSVGIGQISSEVPQNLSASRPQDRQFILSSKKLLLSDSGFYLCARGGGDTQYFGPGTRLTVL.

This chain uses TRBV2 with TRBJ2-1; a weak D match, TRBD2 (5 bases). CDR1 is SNHLY and CDR2 is FYNNEI in the germline V gene. The ends were cut back, 0 bases at V and 2 bases at J, with 8 bases in the middle. The CDR3 is 15 amino acids. CDR3 bases: TGTGCCAGCAGTGAAGCGGGAGTCACCTACAATGAGCAGTTCTTC. Translating it yields CASSEAGVTYNEQFF.

The CDR3 region is CASSSTATSGATTYEQYF. The CDR3 nucleotides read TGTGCCAGCAGTTCTACTGCAACGTCGGGAGCCACCACCTACGAGCAGTACTTC. V gene TRBV27 combines with J gene TRBJ2-7; D is perhaps TRBD2 (6 bases). This CDR3 spans 18 amino acids. Germline V gene sequence: CDR1 MNHEY, CDR2 SMNVEV (reference sequence). V was pared by 4 bases and J by 2 bases, with 24 bases between.

This chain links TRBV4-2 with TRBJ1-5; D not resolved. The CDR3 is 13 amino acids. Trimming stripped 1 base from V and 7 bases from J, with 8 bases between. Germline assignment: CDR1 LGHNA and CDR2 YNFKEQ. DNA of the CDR3: TGTGCCAGCAGCCAAGGCACGGGGCAGCCCCAGCATTTT. Its protein is CASSQGTGQPQHF.

This chain links TRBV14 with TRBJ1-1; 11 bases line up with TRBD1. This CDR3 contains 16 residues. Germline loops: CDR1 SGHDN, CDR2 FVKESK. The V and J ends lost 4 bases and 5 bases, in that order; junction bases with no gene match: 9. The CDR3 DNA is TGTGCCAGCAGCCCCTCCCTAGGGACAGGGGGAACTGAAGCTTTCTTT. It encodes CASSPSLGTGGTEAFF.

This clone was observed a handful of times. Here the CDR3 DNA reads TGCGCCAGCAGCTCGGGACAGGGAAAAGAGACCCAGTACTTC. This sequence encodes CASSSGQGKETQYF. The V and J genes are TRBV5-1 and TRBJ2-5; 9 nucleotides agree with TRBD1. Germline V lookup: CDR1 SGHRS, CDR2 YFSETQ. The CDR3 sequence is 14 residues long. The V gene end was trimmed by 3 bases and the J gene end by 3 bases; junction bases not matched to a gene: 3.

This clone showed up just once. The chain joins TRBV7-2 to TRBJ2-7; 9 bases match TRBD1. Looked up from germline, CDR1 is SGHTA and CDR2 is FQGNSA. The CDR3 has 13 amino acids. With 3 bases clipped from V and 9 bases from J, the junction kept 6 bases outside the gene matches. The CDR3 loop is CASSFRTGDRQYF. In nucleotides, the CDR3 is TGTGCCAGCAGCTTCAGGACAGGGGATCGGCAGTACTTC.

The chain is built from TRBV6-1 and TRBJ2-1, with 11 bases aligning to TRBD2. V trimming: 1 base; J trimming: 14 bases; junction bases outside the gene matches: 10. Looked up from germline, CDR1 is MNHNS and CDR2 is SASEGT. The length of the CDR3 is 15 residues. CDR3 loop: CASSEGPGTSGSKFF. In nucleotides, the CDR3 is TGTGCCAGCAGTGAAGGCCCCGGGACTAGCGGCTCGAAGTTCTTC.

This clone was seen only a few times. This chain uses TRBV25-1 with TRBJ1-5; D ambiguous. V was cut by 4 bases and J by 5 bases, with 12 bases left in between. The length of the CDR3 is 14 residues. The germline CDR1 and CDR2 sequences are MGHDK and SYGVNS. The CDR3 loop reads CASSGSADYQPQHF. In DNA form, the CDR3 reads TGTGCCAGCAGTGGGTCAGCAGACTATCAGCCCCAGCATTTT.

This clone showed up just a few times. V is TRBV19 and J is TRBJ2-7; 12 bases match TRBD2. The ends lost 4 bases at V and 6 bases at J; junction bases unmatched: 4. CDR3 length: 14 amino acids. CDR1 and CDR2 from the germline V gene are LNHDA and SQIVND (reference sequence). In nucleotides, the CDR3 is TGTGCCAGTAGTAGTAGACTAGCGGGAGCCGAGCAGTACTTC. It yields the protein CASSSRLAGAEQYF.

This chain uses TRBV5-4 with TRBJ2-7, with TRBD1 matching over 8 bases. V shed 4 bases and J 3 bases; nucleotides not matched to a gene: 0. The CDR3 covers 12 residues. The germline gives CDR1 SGHNT, CDR2 YYREEE (reference sequence). As DNA, the CDR3 is TGTGCCAGCAGCGGGACAGGCTACGAGCAGTACTTC. Translated, it gives CASSGTGYEQYF.

This chain connects TRBV5-1 to TRBJ1-2; D gene unclear. The germline V gene encodes CDR1 SGHRS and CDR2 YFSETQ. This CDR3 is built from 15 residues. The V end was cut by 1 base, the J end by 2 bases, with 12 bases between. The chain's CDR3 is CASSLMRGLNYGYTF. The CDR3 region has the DNA TGCGCCAGCAGCTTGATGCGGGGTTTAAACTATGGCTACACCTTC.

The chain is built from TRBV7-8 and TRBJ1-1, with 8 positions matching TRBD1. Germline loops: CDR1 SGHVS, CDR2 FQNEAQ. V was clipped by 2 bases and J by 10 bases; unmatched bases: 9. This CDR3 region has 14 residues. The CDR3 coding sequence is TGTGCCAGCAGCTTACGGGATAAGACAGGGGCAGCTTTCTTT. It is translated as CASSLRDKTGAAFF.

This rearrangement joins TRBV27 to TRBJ1-1, with TRBD1 as a possible D gene (5 bases). The CDR3 has 13 residues. Germline loops: CDR1 MNHEY, CDR2 SMNVEV (reference sequence). Trimming pared 6 bases from V and 1 base from J, leaving 9 bases between. The CDR3, as DNA: TGTGCCAGCAGCTGGGGCGCGAACACTGAAGCTTTCTTT. This codes for CASSWGANTEAFF.

About this clone itself: A junction end diverges from the germline sequence, so it may reflect a read error. V usage is TRBV5-1 and J usage is TRBJ2-5; tentatively, D is TRBD2 (6 bases). Germline loops: CDR1 SGHRS, CDR2 YFSETQ. The CDR3 runs to 15 residues. This chain's CDR3 is CASSLDGRWGEAQYF. CDR3 DNA: TGCGCCAGCAGCTTGGATGGGAGGTGGGGAGAGGCCCAGTACTTC.

The chain combines TRBV11-2 with TRBJ2-7; 11 bases map to TRBD2. CDR3 length: 15 residues. CDR1 is SGHAT and CDR2 is FQNNGV in the germline V gene. Trimming removed 7 bases from V and 3 bases from J; junction bases left unmatched: 8. The CDR3 DNA reads as TGTGCCAGCACCAATCCGACTAGCGGGGTCTACGAGCAGTACTTC. As protein: CASTNPTSGVYEQYF.